Presented here are 32 T cell receptor beta chains from one specimen sequenced in a study of control samples from healthy donors and cancer patients (dated by TCRdb to about 2020). The library came from the immunoSEQ multiplex PCR assay. TCRdb provides this immuneACCESS table in a form limited to in-frame rearrangements. Some clones are lacking; in checked studies, under half of them reflect an unresolved V gene, and why the rest are absent is not known. The sample table holds fewer than 70,000 clones, of which roughly 80% were seen once. In total, the top ten clones hold about 3.1% of the sample. Sequenced material: PBMCs. These receptors originate from a woman in her 50s with lung cancer.

This CDR3 is CASGPTGGRVNEQFF. The CDR3 region has the DNA TGTGCCAGCGGCCCTACGGGGGGTCGGGTCAATGAGCAGTTCTTC. The chain combines TRBV7-2 with TRBJ2-1, with TRBD2 matching over 7 bases. J lost 6 bases, V lost 8 bases, and 13 bases had no gene match. CDR3 length: 15 residues. Germline CDR1 reads SGHTA; CDR2 reads FQGNSA.

This sequence joins TRBV7-9 and TRBJ2-5; possible D gene TRBD1, 5 bases. The V end was cut by 5 bases, the J end by 1 base, with 17 bases between. CDR3 length: 16 amino acids. Germline V gene data show CDR1 as SEHNR and CDR2 as FQNEAQ (reference sequence). Here the CDR3 reads CASSPKGIGVQETQYF. The CDR3 nucleotides are TGTGCCAGCAGCCCCAAGGGGATAGGGGTCCAAGAGACCCAGTACTTC. Drawing the rest from reference TRBV7-9 and TRBJ2-5, the complete variable domain is DTGVSQNPRHKITKRGQNVTFRCDPISEHNRLYWYRQTLGQGPEFLTYFQNEAQLEKSRLLSDRFSAERPKGSFSTLEIQRTEQGDSAMYLCASSPKGIGVQETQYFGPGTRLLVL.

This chain joins TRBV10-3 and TRBJ1-2; D gene uncertain. V lost 4 bases to trimming and J lost 1 base, with 13 bases between them. This CDR3 contains 15 residues. Germline V CDR1 and CDR2: ENHRY, SYGVKD. In DNA form, the CDR3 reads TGTGCCATCAGTGGTACCAGGACGCTTAACTATGGCTACACCTTC. This gives the protein CAISGTRTLNYGYTF.

This sequence joins TRBV10-1 and TRBJ2-1; TRBD2 might be the D (7 bases). Trimming took 6 bases from V and 6 from J, leaving 15 bases between them. This CDR3 comprises 14 residues. In germline, CDR1 is WNHNN, CDR2 SYGVQD (reference sequence). CDR3 sequence: CASSGGPNRNEQFF. The CDR3 DNA is TGCGCCAGCAGCGGGGGGCCCAATCGCAATGAGCAGTTCTTC.

The chain is built from TRBV2 and TRBJ2-6; possibly TRBD2 for D (5 bases). V lost 9 bases and J lost 0, with 12 bases in between. This CDR3 spans 15 amino acids. Germline CDR1 is SNHLY and CDR2 is FYNNEI. The CDR3 is CASTVGGSGANVLTF. As DNA, the CDR3 is TGTGCCAGTACAGTTGGAGGCTCTGGGGCCAACGTCCTGACTTTC.

The chain links TRBV2 to TRBJ2-2; D remains ambiguous. CDR1 and CDR2 from the germline V gene are SNHLY and FYNNEI. The V gene lost 4 bases and the J gene lost 0 bases, with 12 bases spanning the gap. This CDR3 is built from 16 residues. CDR3 region: CASSAQRIANTGELFF. Here the CDR3 DNA reads TGTGCCAGCAGTGCTCAGAGAATCGCGAACACCGGGGAGCTGTTTTTT.

V is TRBV6-5 and J is TRBJ2-1; TRBD1 matches at 7 bases. The length of the CDR3 is 16 residues. V trimming: 2 bases; J trimming: 3 bases; junction bases outside the gene matches: 7. Germline CDR1 and CDR2: MNHEY and SVGAGI. The CDR3 nucleotides are TGTGCCAGCAGTTACCCGGGACAGCTATTCTACAATGAGCAGTTCTTC. Amino acid sequence: CASSYPGQLFYNEQFF.

This clone was seen many times. The rearrangement joins TRBV4-1 to TRBJ1-2, with D possibly TRBD1 on 5 matching bases. The germline V gene encodes CDR1 MGHRA and CDR2 YSYEKL. V gave up 5 bases and J gave up 5 bases, with 15 bases separating them. This CDR3 has 14 residues. The CDR3 spells CASSDAGTVYGYTF. The CDR3 DNA reads TGCGCCAGCAGCGATGCCGGGACGGTTTATGGCTACACCTTC.

This chain joins TRBV11-2 and TRBJ2-3, with D possibly TRBD1 on 5 matching bases. V lost 4 bases, J lost 0 bases, and 8 bases lay in between. The CDR3 has 14 residues. CDR1 and CDR2 (germline): SGHAT, FQNNGV. CDR3 nucleotides: TGTGCCAGCAGCTGGGGCGCTAGCACAGATACGCAGTATTTT. It codes for CASSWGASTDTQYF.

V gene TRBV19 combines with J gene TRBJ1-6; 8 bases align to TRBD1. Germline-derived CDR1 and CDR2 are LNHDA and SQIVND (reference sequence). This CDR3 has 14 residues. With V trimmed by 3 bases and J by 7 bases, 2 bases remained unmatched. Here the CDR3 reads CASSIQGANSPLHF. As DNA, the CDR3 is TGTGCCAGTAGTATTCAGGGGGCGAATTCACCCCTCCACTTT.

The chain joins TRBV14 to TRBJ1-4; possible D gene TRBD1, 6 bases. Between the trimmed V and J ends, which lost 7 bases and 2 bases, there was a span of 11 bases. The CDR3 has 14 residues. Germline CDR1 and CDR2: SGHDN and FVKESK. The CDR3 loop reads CASNSQGTNEKLFF. The CDR3, as DNA: TGTGCCAGCAACAGTCAGGGGACTAATGAAAAACTGTTTTTT. Combining the CDR3 with reference TRBV14 and TRBJ1-4 gives the whole variable domain EAGVTQFPSHSVIEKGQTVTLRCDPISGHDNLYWYRRVMGKEIKFLLHFVKESKQDESGMPNNRFLAERTGGTYSTLKVQPAELEDSGVYFCASNSQGTNEKLFFGSGTQLSVL.

The rearrangement joins TRBV5-1 to TRBJ2-5; a weak D match, TRBD1 (6 bases). Germline CDR1 and CDR2: SGHRS and YFSETQ. The CDR3 sequence is 15 residues long. The V and J ends lost 1 base and 0 bases respectively, with 10 bases between them. This CDR3 reads CASSLTTGNQETQYF. The CDR3 DNA follows: TGCGCCAGCAGCTTGACAACAGGGAACCAAGAGACCCAGTACTTC.

V usage is TRBV7-9 and J usage is TRBJ1-1, with TRBD1 matching over 8 bases. V shed 6 bases and J 4 bases; nucleotides not matched to a gene: 7. The germline V gene has CDR1 SEHNR and CDR2 FQNEAQ (reference sequence). This CDR3 spans 14 amino acids. CDR3 region: CASSPTGAGTEAFF. The CDR3 coding sequence is TGTGCCAGCAGTCCGACAGGGGCTGGCACTGAAGCTTTCTTT.

The rearrangement links TRBV6-5 to TRBJ1-6; 12 bases line up with TRBD1. From germline, CDR1 is MNHEY and CDR2 SVGAGI. The CDR3 length is 15 residues. V shed 5 bases and J 10 bases; nucleotides not matched to a gene: 6. The CDR3 DNA follows: TGTGCCAGCAGTCCAGGGACAGGGGGCCAGTCACCCCTCCACTTT. Its translation: CASSPGTGGQSPLHF.

The chain carries TRBV28 and TRBJ1-2, with D perhaps TRBD1 (5 bases). CDR1 is MDHEN and CDR2 is SYDVKM in the germline V gene. Trimming stripped 2 bases from V and 3 bases from J, with 13 bases between. CDR3 size: 15 residues. DNA of the CDR3: TGTGCCAGCAGTTTAGGGGCGGCGGGGTACTATGGCTACACCTTC. Translated: CASSLGAAGYYGYTF.

The chain links TRBV10-3 to TRBJ1-3; 7 bases align to TRBD1. Germline trimming cut 6 bases from V and 4 bases from J; bases unmatched to any gene: 21. The CDR3 is 19 amino acids. Germline CDR1 and CDR2: ENHRY and SYGVKD. CDR3 coding DNA: TGTGCCATCAGCCGAGCCCCCCGGAGGGAGGGGGCAGTGGGAAACACCATATATTTT. Its protein product is CAISRAPRREGAVGNTIYF.

V is TRBV7-2 and J is TRBJ2-2; perhaps TRBD1 as D (6 bases). The CDR3 extends over 15 amino acids. V shed 4 bases and J shed 0 bases, with 9 bases lying between them. Looked up from germline, CDR1 is SGHTA and CDR2 is FQGNSA. The CDR3 coding sequence is TGTGCCAGCAGCTCCGGGACATCGAACACCGGGGAGCTGTTTTTT. Amino acid sequence: CASSSGTSNTGELFF.

V is TRBV5-4 and J is TRBJ2-7, with D tentatively TRBD1 (6 bases). This CDR3 is built from 15 residues. Looked up from germline, CDR1 is SGHNT and CDR2 is YYREEE (reference sequence). Trimming stripped 2 bases from V and 5 bases from J, with 17 bases between. Here the CDR3 reads CASSLGRDIGDEQYF. CDR3 DNA: TGTGCCAGCAGCTTAGGCAGGGACATAGGCGACGAGCAGTACTTC.

This chain uses TRBV12-5 with TRBJ1-4; 7 positions match TRBD1. CDR3 size: 15 residues. Germline V lookup: CDR1 LGHNT, CDR2 FRNRAP. V was pared by 4 bases and J by 0 bases, with 2 bases of the junction left unmatched. This CDR3 reads CASGWGQTTNEKLFF. The DNA for the CDR3 is TGTGCTAGTGGTTGGGGACAGACAACTAATGAAAAACTGTTTTTT.

The V and J genes are TRBV27 and TRBJ1-5; D call uncertain. The CDR3 is made up of 13 amino acids. The V end was cut by 3 bases, the J end by 4 bases, with 7 bases between. Germline assignment: CDR1 MNHEY and CDR2 SMNVEV (reference sequence). CDR3 sequence reads: CASSLDGNQPQHF. In DNA form, the CDR3 reads TGTGCCAGCAGTTTGGACGGTAATCAGCCCCAGCATTTT.

This rearrangement joins TRBV29-1 to TRBJ1-1, with no clear D. V was clipped by 3 bases and J by 1 base, with 3 bases between them. The CDR3 covers 11 residues. Germline CDR1 is SQVTM and CDR2 is ANQGSEA. The CDR3 spells CSVEENTEAFF. As DNA, the CDR3 is TGCAGCGTTGAGGAGAACACTGAAGCTTTCTTT. Complete variable domain (other parts from reference TRBV29-1 and TRBJ1-1): SAVISQKPSRDICQRGTSLTIQCQVDSQVTMMFWYRQQPGQSLTLIATANQGSEATYESGFVIDKFPISRPNLTFSTLTVSNMSPEDSSIYLCSVEENTEAFFGQGTRLTVV.

The V gene is TRBV19, the J gene TRBJ1-4, with TRBD1 matching 11 bases. The CDR3 is 15 amino acids. Germline assignment: CDR1 LNHDA and CDR2 SQIVND (reference sequence). The J segment lost 7 bases and the V segment lost 6 bases, leaving 7 bases of the junction unmatched. Here the CDR3 reads CASSLGQGAGEKLFF. The CDR3 coding sequence is TGTGCCAGTAGCCTTGGACAGGGGGCCGGTGAAAAACTGTTTTTT.

The rearrangement uses TRBV27 and TRBJ2-7; 7 bases line up with TRBD2. J was trimmed by 1 base and V by 5 bases; bases with no gene match: 8. The CDR3 loop spans 15 amino acids. Germline values: CDR1 MNHEY, CDR2 SMNVEV (reference sequence). As DNA, the CDR3 is TGTGCCAGCAGTCCGCGCGGGGGAGGTTCCTACGAGCAGTACTTC. Residues: CASSPRGGGSYEQYF.

This clone was seen a handful of times. Other nucleotide sequences from this sample produce the same CDR3. V is TRBV4-3 and J is TRBJ2-2, with a possible D match to TRBD1 (5 bases). This CDR3 has 13 amino acids. V was clipped by 4 bases and J by 3 bases, with 6 bases between them. Germline V gene lookup returns CDR1 LGHNA and CDR2 YSLEER. The CDR3 here is CASSPGYTGELFF. CDR3 nucleotides: TGCGCCAGCAGCCCAGGGTACACCGGGGAGCTGTTTTTT.

Here the CDR3 DNA reads TGTGCCAGCAGCGTAGATCGACAAGTAGGAGAGACCCAGTACTTC. Protein product: CASSVDRQVGETQYF. The chain recombines TRBV9 with TRBJ2-5; no clear D gene. The V gene's germline CDR1 is SGDLS and CDR2 YYNGEE. V was pared by 0 bases and J by 4 bases, with 13 bases between. The CDR3 has 15 residues.

J is TRBJ2-1 and V is TRBV7-8; D gene unclear. V dropped 6 bases and J dropped 0 bases, with 15 bases sitting between them. Germline loops: CDR1 SGHVS, CDR2 FQNEAQ. This CDR3 is 16 amino acids long. CDR3 sequence reads: CASRLFGPSSYNEQFF. The CDR3 nucleotides are TGTGCCAGCAGATTGTTTGGACCGTCCTCCTACAATGAGCAGTTCTTC.

The CDR3 reads CASSISGQGTNEQFF. Written as DNA, the CDR3 is TGTGCCAGTAGTATAAGCGGACAGGGTACCAATGAGCAGTTCTTC. The V gene is TRBV19, the J gene TRBJ2-1, with TRBD1 matching over 8 bases. After removal of 2 bases from V and 6 bases from J, the junction contained 6 bases not matched to a gene. The CDR3 contains 15 residues. Germline values: CDR1 LNHDA, CDR2 SQIVND (reference sequence).

The rearrangement links TRBV6-1 to TRBJ2-5; TRBD1 is a possible D gene (5 bases). The CDR3 extends over 12 amino acids. The V and J ends lost 4 bases and 4 bases respectively, with 7 bases between them. Germline V CDR1 and CDR2: MNHNS, SASEGT. The DNA for the CDR3 is TGTGCCAGCAGTGGACAGACAGAGACCCAGTACTTC. This encodes CASSGQTETQYF.

The chain combines TRBV6-5 with TRBJ1-4; no reliable D call. CDR3 size: 14 residues. The V end was cut by 6 bases, the J end by 4 bases, with 12 bases between. Germline V gene data show CDR1 as MNHEY and CDR2 as SVGAGI. CDR3 sequence (DNA): TGTGCCAGCAGCATTCTACAACATAATGAAAAACTGTTTTTT. Translating it yields CASSILQHNEKLFF.

The genes are TRBV11-2 and TRBJ1-2; D is unresolved. Trimming pared 4 bases from V and 5 bases from J, leaving 11 bases between. Germline V gene sequence: CDR1 SGHAT, CDR2 FQNNGV. The CDR3 consists of 13 residues. CDR3 region: CASSSLPGYGYTF. Here the CDR3 DNA reads TGTGCCAGCAGCTCATTACCCGGGTATGGCTACACCTTC.

V usage is TRBV9 and J usage is TRBJ1-3; D is unclear. V dropped 4 bases and J dropped 0 bases, with 14 bases sitting between them. The CDR3 has 16 amino acids. The V gene's germline CDR1 is SGDLS and CDR2 YYNGEE. CDR3 DNA sequence: TGTGCCAGCAGCCCAGATGACATTCTCTCTGGAAACACCATATATTTT. Translation: CASSPDDILSGNTIYF.

The J gene is TRBJ2-1, the V gene TRBV7-8; weak D call: TRBD2 (5 bases). The CDR3 extends over 15 amino acids. The ends were cut back, 1 base at V and 0 bases at J, with 7 bases in the middle. Germline CDR1 is SGHVS and CDR2 is FQNEAQ. CDR3: CASSLVRGSYNEQFF. CDR3 in DNA: TGTGCCAGCAGCTTAGTCCGGGGCTCCTACAATGAGCAGTTCTTC.